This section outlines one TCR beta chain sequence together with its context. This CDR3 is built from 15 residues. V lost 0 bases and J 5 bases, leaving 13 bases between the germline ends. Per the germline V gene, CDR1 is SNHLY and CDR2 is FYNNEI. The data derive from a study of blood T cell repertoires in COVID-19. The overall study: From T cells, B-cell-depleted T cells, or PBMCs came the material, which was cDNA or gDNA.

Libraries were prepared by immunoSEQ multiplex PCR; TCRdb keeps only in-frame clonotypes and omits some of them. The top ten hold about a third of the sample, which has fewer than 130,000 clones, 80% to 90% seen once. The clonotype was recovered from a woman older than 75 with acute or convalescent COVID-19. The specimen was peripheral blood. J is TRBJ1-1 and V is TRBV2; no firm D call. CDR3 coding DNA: TGTGCCAGCAGTGAAGCGCTTTGGCGAGGGACTGAAGCTTTCTTT. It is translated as CASSEALWRGTEAFF.